This passage covers 31 T cell receptor beta chains from one sample sequenced in a study of beta chain features in type 1 diabetes (dated by TCRdb to the late 2010s). Libraries came from the immunoSEQ multiplex PCR assay. The High Capacity cDNA Reverse Transcription Kit was used to reverse transcribe all of the isolated RNA, meaning that expressed TCRB transcripts were what got sequenced. The immuneACCESS repertoire file appears here via TCRdb, limited to in-frame rearrangements. These files lack a portion of the clones; in checked studies, under half of the deficit traces to unresolved V genes, and the cause of the others is not known. This sample comprises some 360,000 clones, 15% to 20% of them detected only once. Of the sample, about 0.045% is held by the ten largest clones. Sequencing used naive CD4+ T cells from blood. What the cell subset or site label conveys for this sample: true naive CD4+ T cells. The receptor set was obtained from a woman between 18 and 29 years old in good health.

The genes are TRBV4-1 and TRBJ1-5, with D tentatively TRBD1 (5 bases). From germline, CDR1 is MGHRA and CDR2 YSYEKL. V shed 1 base and J shed 1 base, with 8 bases lying between them. This CDR3 is built from 15 residues. CDR3 region: CASSQAGGSNQPQHF. In DNA, the CDR3 is TGCGCCAGCAGCCAAGCCGGGGGAAGCAATCAGCCCCAGCATTTT.

The chain joins TRBV5-4 to TRBJ1-2, with 7 bases identical to TRBD1. The V gene's germline CDR1 is SGHNT and CDR2 YYREEE (reference sequence). This CDR3 is 15 amino acids long. V was pared by 4 bases and J by 7 bases, with 13 bases of the junction left unmatched. This CDR3 reads CASSIPGQNSGGYTF. CDR3 DNA: TGTGCCAGCAGCATACCGGGACAGAATAGCGGTGGCTACACCTTC. Full variable domain (remainder filled in from reference TRBV5-4 and TRBJ1-2): ETGVTQSPTHLIKTRGQQVTLRCSSQSGHNTVSWYQQALGQGPQFIFQYYREEENGRGNFPPRFSGLQFPNYSSELNVNALELDDSALYLCASSIPGQNSGGYTFGSGTRLTVV.

This clone came up many times. The chain links TRBV4-2 to TRBJ1-5, with D unclear. The CDR3 loop spans 12 amino acids. The ends were cut back, 3 bases at V and 7 bases at J, with 7 bases in the middle. Germline CDR1 reads LGHNA; CDR2 reads YNFKEQ. Here the CDR3 DNA reads TGTGCCAGCAGCCAGGAGGGACAGCCCCAGCATTTT. It codes for CASSQEGQPQHF.

The V gene is TRBV29-1, the J gene TRBJ2-1; TRBD2 agrees at 8 bases. This CDR3 region has 13 residues. CDR1 SQVTM and CDR2 ANQGSEA come from the germline V gene. Germline trimming cut 5 bases from V and 12 bases from J; bases unmatched to any gene: 12. CDR3 sequence: CSVIAGSGLTQFF. In DNA form, the CDR3 reads TGCAGCGTTATAGCGGGAAGCGGTCTAACGCAGTTCTTC.

A few counts support this clone. V and J are TRBV5-4 and TRBJ2-7; TRBD2 aligns across 10 bases. V was clipped by 4 bases and J by 4 bases; unmatched bases: 5. Germline V gene data show CDR1 as SGHNT and CDR2 as YYREEE (reference sequence). This CDR3 has 14 amino acids. CDR3 nucleotides: TGTGCCAGCAGCGTACTAGCGGGGAGGTACGAGCAGTACTTC. This sequence encodes CASSVLAGRYEQYF.

This clone was found a few times. The chain's CDR3 is CATSSLGRSYQPQHF. The CDR3 coding sequence is TGTGCCACCAGCAGTCTAGGCCGAAGTTATCAGCCCCAGCATTTT. The J gene is TRBJ1-5, the V gene TRBV15; D call uncertain. The CDR3 is 15 amino acids. Germline lookup yields CDR1 LNHNV and CDR2 YYDKDF (reference sequence). The ends were cut back, 3 bases at V and 5 bases at J, with 14 bases in the middle.

The V gene is TRBV7-3, the J gene TRBJ2-4, with TRBD2 identical over 12 bases. There are 15 residues in the CDR3. The trim removed 7 bases at V and 3 bases at J, leaving 4 bases unmatched. Germline CDR1 reads SGHTA; CDR2 reads FQGTGA. CDR3 sequence reads: CASNVLAGGKNIQYF. In DNA, the CDR3 is TGTGCCAGCAACGTACTAGCGGGGGGCAAAAACATTCAGTACTTC. Variable domain in full (rest from reference TRBV7-3 and TRBJ2-4): GAGVSQTPSNKVTEKGKYVELRCDPISGHTALYWYRQSLGQGPEFLIYFQGTGAADDSGLPNDRFFAVRPEGSVSTLKIQRTERGDSAVYLCASNVLAGGKNIQYFGAGTRLSVL.

In its sample, this clone was seen a few times. V usage is TRBV4-1 and J usage is TRBJ2-7; TRBD1 matches at 7 bases. The CDR3 contains 17 residues. V trimming: 4 bases; J trimming: 5 bases; junction bases outside the gene matches: 17. CDR1 and CDR2 (germline): MGHRA, YSYEKL. This chain's CDR3 is CASSRPMMETGSHEQYF. The CDR3 region has the DNA TGCGCCAGCAGCCGACCGATGATGGAGACAGGGAGCCACGAGCAGTACTTC.

This clone was seen a handful of times. The CDR3 bases are TGCGCCAGCAGCTTCGGGGGATCCAGGGCAGATACGCAGTATTTT. Amino acids: CASSFGGSRADTQYF. This sequence joins TRBV5-1 and TRBJ2-3; tentatively, D is TRBD2 (6 bases). V was pared by 2 bases and J by 4 bases, with 14 bases between. From germline, CDR1 is SGHRS and CDR2 YFSETQ. The CDR3 consists of 15 residues.

Here the CDR3 reads CASKGDTEAFF. Written as DNA, the CDR3 is TGTGCCAGCAAGGGGGACACTGAAGCTTTCTTT. The V call is TRBV6-6, the J call TRBJ1-1, with D perhaps TRBD1 (6 bases). The CDR3 totals 11 residues. V lost 7 bases and J 3 bases, leaving 6 bases between the germline ends. Germline-derived CDR1 and CDR2 are MNHNY and SVGAGI (reference sequence).

This clone turned up a few times. This chain links TRBV9 with TRBJ1-1; D gene uncertain. Germline V CDR1 and CDR2: SGDLS, YYNGEE. V gave up 0 bases and J gave up 0 bases, with 9 bases separating them. The CDR3 consists of 15 residues. CDR3 nucleotides: TGTGCCAGCAGCGTAGGCCCCCAGATGAACACTGAAGCTTTCTTT. Its protein product is CASSVGPQMNTEAFF.

With regard to this clone: Within the sample, other DNA sequences also encode this same CDR3. The chain joins TRBV30 to TRBJ1-1; possible D gene TRBD1, 6 bases. From germline, CDR1 is GTSNPN and CDR2 SVGIG (reference sequence). Trimming took 5 bases from V and 0 from J, leaving 10 bases between them. The CDR3 consists of 13 residues. The CDR3, as DNA: TGTGCCTGGTCGGGACATTTGAACACTGAAGCTTTCTTT. Translated: CAWSGHLNTEAFF.

This clone was counted a few times. The chain couples TRBV30 to TRBJ2-7; D is possibly TRBD2 (7 bases). Trimming pared 5 bases from V and 0 bases from J, leaving 11 bases between. The germline gives CDR1 GTSNPN, CDR2 SVGIG (reference sequence). The CDR3 totals 13 residues. The CDR3: CAWLRGGSYEQYF. The CDR3 coding sequence is TGTGCCTGGTTAAGGGGGGGCTCCTACGAGCAGTACTTC.

This clone was observed a handful of times. The chain recombines TRBV6-5 with TRBJ2-7, with 7 bases lining up with TRBD1. The J segment lost 7 bases and the V segment lost 0 bases, leaving 9 bases of the junction unmatched. The CDR3 is 15 amino acids. In germline, CDR1 is MNHEY, CDR2 SVGAGI. The CDR3 loop reads CASSYSIDRVIEQYF. The CDR3 nucleotides are TGTGCCAGCAGTTACTCAATAGACAGGGTGATAGAGCAGTACTTC.

The chain recombines TRBV5-1 with TRBJ2-6; D is undetermined. This CDR3 has 15 residues. V lost 1 base and J lost 1, with 6 bases in between. CDR1 and CDR2 (germline): SGHRS, YFSETQ. CDR3 amino acids: CASSLSTSGANVLTF. The CDR3 nucleotides are TGCGCCAGCAGCTTGAGTACTTCTGGGGCCAACGTCCTGACTTTC.

The chain has TRBV5-1 and TRBJ2-4; 8 bases agree with TRBD2. Germline V lookup: CDR1 SGHRS, CDR2 YFSETQ. V was pared by 4 bases and J by 7 bases, with 7 bases of the junction left unmatched. This CDR3 comprises 14 residues. The CDR3 here is CASSPGLAGNIQYF. CDR3 bases: TGCGCCAGCAGCCCCGGACTAGCAGGGAACATTCAGTACTTC. The full variable domain, in which reference TRBV5-1 and TRBJ2-4 provide the parts outside the CDR3, is KAGVTQTPRYLIKTRGQQVTLSCSPISGHRSVSWYQQTPGQGLQFLFEYFSETQRNKGNFPGRFSGRQFSNSRSEMNVSTLELGDSALYLCASSPGLAGNIQYFGAGTRLSVL.

The gene calls are TRBV2 and TRBJ2-4, with D tentatively TRBD2 (6 bases). Germline V gene sequence: CDR1 SNHLY, CDR2 FYNNEI. The length of the CDR3 is 15 residues. V dropped 4 bases and J dropped 6 bases, with 16 bases sitting between them. Here the CDR3 DNA reads TGTGCCAGCAGTGGTTATCGTTCGGGAGCAAACATTCAGTACTTC. Amino acid sequence: CASSGYRSGANIQYF.

This chain uses TRBV23-1 with TRBJ2-3; 11 nucleotides line up with TRBD2. TRBV23-1 is filed as an ORF, its function uncertain. Losses at the gene ends were 2 bases for V and 0 bases for J; bases not matched to a gene: 4. CDR3 length: 17 amino acids. The CDR3 bases are TGCGCCAGCAGTCAAATGACTAGCGGGATGAGCACAGATACGCAGTATTTT. As protein: CASSQMTSGMSTDTQYF.

The CDR3 DNA reads TGTGCCAGCTCAAGGGGGTTGATGGGCAATGAAGCTTTCTTT. Its protein product is CASSRGLMGNEAFF. The chain combines TRBV18 with TRBJ1-1; D may be TRBD1 (6 bases). Germline V gene lookup returns CDR1 KGHSH and CDR2 LQKENI. The CDR3 extends over 14 amino acids. V was shortened by 5 bases and J by 7 bases, with 17 bases between the two germline ends.

The genes are TRBV10-3 and TRBJ2-7; 10 bases match TRBD2. This CDR3 region has 14 residues. V shed 8 bases, J shed 9 bases, and the junction held 13 bases outside the gene matches. The germline CDR1 and CDR2 sequences are ENHRY and SYGVKD. The CDR3 loop is CAIASALAGAVQYF. CDR3 in DNA: TGTGCCATCGCCTCGGCGCTAGCGGGGGCCGTGCAGTACTTC.

In its sample, this clone was seen a few times. This chain uses TRBV2 with TRBJ1-2; TRBD1 might be the D (6 bases). This CDR3 is built from 14 residues. Germline V CDR1 and CDR2: SNHLY, FYNNEI. V lost 4 bases and J lost 3, with 12 bases in between. DNA for the CDR3: TGTGCCAGCAGTGGTGGCAGGGGTTACTATGGCTACACCTTC. Protein: CASSGGRGYYGYTF.

The V gene is TRBV4-2, the J gene TRBJ2-2; TRBD1 matches 9 bases. V lost 1 base to trimming and J lost 7 bases; unmatched junction nucleotides: 10. The CDR3 is made up of 17 amino acids. Germline V gene sequence: CDR1 LGHNA, CDR2 YNFKEQ. CDR3 in DNA: TGTGCCAGCAGCCAAGTACCGGGACAGGGTTGGTACGGGGAGCTGTTTTTT. Translated, it gives CASSQVPGQGWYGELFF.

The V gene is TRBV6-1, the J gene TRBJ2-1; 7 nucleotides agree with TRBD2. The CDR3 spans 13 residues. Trimming took 2 bases from V and 9 from J; bases not matched to a gene: 4. CDR1 and CDR2 (germline): MNHNS, SASEGT. The DNA of the CDR3 is TGTGCCAGCAGTGAATACACGGGAGGTGAGCAGTTCTTC. This sequence encodes CASSEYTGGEQFF.

The rearrangement links TRBV7-2 to TRBJ2-5, with D possibly TRBD2 on 6 matching bases. CDR3 size: 14 residues. Trimming shortened V by 1 base and J by 5 bases, and 11 bases separated the two germline ends. Germline V gene sequence: CDR1 SGHTA, CDR2 FQGNSA. The CDR3 coding sequence is TGTGCCAGCAGCTTAGGGACTACCATGGAGACCCAGTACTTC. It translates to CASSLGTTMETQYF.

The rearrangement links TRBV29-1 to TRBJ2-7; 10 bases agree with TRBD2. V shed 2 bases and J 5 bases; nucleotides not matched to a gene: 9. CDR1 and CDR2 (germline): SQVTM, ANQGSEA. CDR3 size: 15 residues. The CDR3 loop is CSVELAGAPRDEQYF. CDR3 in DNA: TGCAGCGTTGAACTAGCGGGAGCGCCCAGGGACGAGCAGTACTTC.

This clone was detected a few times. The chain recombines TRBV29-1 with TRBJ2-5; tentatively, D is TRBD2 (5 bases). The CDR3 is 15 residues long. V gave up 5 bases and J gave up 1 base, with 17 bases separating them. Germline CDR1 is SQVTM and CDR2 is ANQGSEA. In nucleotides, the CDR3 is TGCAGCGTTAATATGCTAGCAAGGGTCCAAGAGACCCAGTACTTC. Translated: CSVNMLARVQETQYF.

This clone appeared a few times. The chain links TRBV5-1 to TRBJ2-3, with TRBD2 identical over 7 bases. The CDR3 sequence is 12 residues long. The V and J ends lost 7 bases and 7 bases, in that order; junction bases with no gene match: 6. Germline V CDR1 and CDR2: SGHRS, YFSETQ. The CDR3 spells CASEGGRNTQYF. In DNA form, the CDR3 reads TGCGCCAGCGAGGGAGGGAGGAATACGCAGTATTTT.

Remarks on this clone: The same CDR3 also results from other DNA sequences found in this sample. The chain combines TRBV7-9 with TRBJ2-1, with TRBD1 matching over 7 bases. Per germline, CDR1 SEHNR and CDR2 FQNEAQ (reference sequence). V dropped 4 bases and J dropped 0; count of bases not matched to a gene: 3. The CDR3 is 15 residues long. This CDR3 reads CASSSRGSSYNEQFF. The DNA for the CDR3 is TGTGCCAGCAGCTCCAGGGGGAGCTCCTACAATGAGCAGTTCTTC.

A few counts support this clone. The CDR3 here is CASSPTGDEVDEQYF. The CDR3 DNA is TGCGCCAGCAGCCCCACGGGGGACGAGGTGGACGAGCAGTACTTC. The rearrangement uses TRBV5-1 and TRBJ2-7, with D maybe TRBD2 (6 bases). CDR3 length equals 15 residues. Between the trimmed V and J ends, which lost 4 bases and 5 bases, there was a span of 19 bases. The germline V gene has CDR1 SGHRS and CDR2 YFSETQ.

The chain recombines TRBV6-6 with TRBJ2-4; 8 bases agree with TRBD1. CDR3 size: 14 residues. Per the germline V gene, CDR1 is MNHNY and CDR2 is SVGAGI (reference sequence). With 6 bases clipped from V and 6 bases from J, the junction kept 7 bases outside the gene matches. As DNA, the CDR3 is TGTGCCAGCAGCAAGACAGGGGCATTAAACATTCAGTACTTC. Its translation: CASSKTGALNIQYF.

There are a few counts of this clone. The rearrangement links TRBV15 to TRBJ2-7; 9 bases map to TRBD1. V lost 0 bases and J lost 12; bases outside the gene matches: 12. This CDR3 comprises 15 residues. Germline loops: CDR1 LNHNV, CDR2 YYDKDF (reference sequence). The CDR3 protein is CATSRDTGTGNHRYF. The DNA for the CDR3 is TGTGCCACCAGCAGAGATACCGGGACAGGGAACCATAGGTACTTC. The whole variable domain, remainder taken from reference TRBV15 and TRBJ2-7, is DAMVIQNPRYQVTQFGKPVTLSCSQTLNHNVMYWYQQKSSQAPKLLFHYYDKDFNNEADTPDNFQSRRPNTSFCFLDIRSPGLGDTAMYLCATSRDTGTGNHRYFGPGTRLTVT.